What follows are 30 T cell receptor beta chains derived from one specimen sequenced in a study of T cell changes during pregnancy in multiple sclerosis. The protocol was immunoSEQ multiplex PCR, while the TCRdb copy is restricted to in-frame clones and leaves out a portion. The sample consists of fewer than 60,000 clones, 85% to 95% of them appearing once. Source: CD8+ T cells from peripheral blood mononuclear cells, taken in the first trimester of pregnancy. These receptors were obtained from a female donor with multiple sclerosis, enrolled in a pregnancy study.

This CDR3 is CASTQLMGQGEAFF. The CDR3 DNA sequence: TGTGCCAGCACCCAGCTAATGGGGCAGGGTGAAGCTTTCTTT. V and J are TRBV5-6 and TRBJ1-1; D is possibly TRBD1 (5 bases). The germline V gene encodes CDR1 SGHDT and CDR2 YYEEEE. Trimming pared 6 bases from V and 7 bases from J, leaving 19 bases between. The CDR3 spans 14 residues.

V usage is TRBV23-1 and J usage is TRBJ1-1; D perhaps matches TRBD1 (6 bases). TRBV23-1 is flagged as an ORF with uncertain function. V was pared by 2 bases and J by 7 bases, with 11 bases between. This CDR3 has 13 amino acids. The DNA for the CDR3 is TGCGCCAGCAGTCAAACCGGACAGTGTGAAGCTTTCTTT. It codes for CASSQTGQCEAFF.

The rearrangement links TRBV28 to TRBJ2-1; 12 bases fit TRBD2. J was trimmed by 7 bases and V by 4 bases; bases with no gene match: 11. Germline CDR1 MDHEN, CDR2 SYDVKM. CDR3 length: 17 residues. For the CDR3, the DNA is TGTGCCAGCAGTTATAGACTAGCGGGAGAAGGTAGGAATGAGCAGTTCTTC. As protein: CASSYRLAGEGRNEQFF.

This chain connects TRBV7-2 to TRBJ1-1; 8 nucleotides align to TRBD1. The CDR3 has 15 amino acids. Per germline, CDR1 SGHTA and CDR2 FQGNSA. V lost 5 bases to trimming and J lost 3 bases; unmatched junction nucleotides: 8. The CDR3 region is CASSTTTGVYTEAFF. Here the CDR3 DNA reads TGTGCCAGCAGCACAACGACAGGGGTTTACACTGAAGCTTTCTTT.

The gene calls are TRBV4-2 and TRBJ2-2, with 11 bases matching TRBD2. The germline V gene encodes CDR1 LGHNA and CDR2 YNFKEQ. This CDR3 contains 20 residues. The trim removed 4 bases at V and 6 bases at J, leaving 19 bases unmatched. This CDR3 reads CASSPEGDLAGGIVAGELFF. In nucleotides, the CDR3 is TGTGCCAGCAGCCCGGAGGGGGATTTAGCGGGAGGGATAGTGGCCGGGGAGCTGTTTTTT.

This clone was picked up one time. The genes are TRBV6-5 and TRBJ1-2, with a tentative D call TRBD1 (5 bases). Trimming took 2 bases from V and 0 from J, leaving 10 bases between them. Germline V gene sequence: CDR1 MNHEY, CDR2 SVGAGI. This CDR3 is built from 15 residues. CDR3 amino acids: CASSYRGGSNYGYTF. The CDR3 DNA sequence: TGTGCCAGCAGTTACAGGGGTGGGTCTAACTATGGCTACACCTTC.

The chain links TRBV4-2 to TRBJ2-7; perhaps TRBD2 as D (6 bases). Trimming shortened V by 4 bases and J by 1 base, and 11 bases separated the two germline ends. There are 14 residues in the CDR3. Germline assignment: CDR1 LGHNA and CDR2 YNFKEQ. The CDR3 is CASSPGGVSYEQYF. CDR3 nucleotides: TGTGCCAGCAGCCCAGGCGGGGTATCCTACGAGCAGTACTTC.

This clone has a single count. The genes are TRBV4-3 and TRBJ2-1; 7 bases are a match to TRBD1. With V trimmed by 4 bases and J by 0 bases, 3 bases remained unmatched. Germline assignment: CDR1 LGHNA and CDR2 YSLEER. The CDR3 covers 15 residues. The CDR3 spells CASSLDRSSYNEQFF. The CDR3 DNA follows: TGCGCCAGCAGCCTGGACAGGAGCTCCTACAATGAGCAGTTCTTC.

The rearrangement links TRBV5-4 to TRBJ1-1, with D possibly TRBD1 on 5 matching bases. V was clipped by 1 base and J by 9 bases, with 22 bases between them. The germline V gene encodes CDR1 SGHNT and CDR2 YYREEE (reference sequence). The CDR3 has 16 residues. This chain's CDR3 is CASSLTWDRRETKAFF. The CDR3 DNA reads TGTGCCAGCAGCTTGACTTGGGACCGCCGGGAGACTAAAGCTTTCTTT.

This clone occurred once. The CDR3, as DNA: TGCGCCAGCAGTCATATGACAGGGTCCTACGAGCAGTACTTC. Protein: CASSHMTGSYEQYF. The chain couples TRBV5-1 to TRBJ2-7, with 7 bases lining up with TRBD1. V was pared by 5 bases and J by 1 base, with 6 bases of the junction left unmatched. Germline lookup yields CDR1 SGHRS and CDR2 YFSETQ. CDR3 length: 14 residues.

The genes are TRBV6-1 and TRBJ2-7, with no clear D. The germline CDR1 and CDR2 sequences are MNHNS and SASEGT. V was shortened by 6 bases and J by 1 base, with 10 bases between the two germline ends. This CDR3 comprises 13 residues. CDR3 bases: TGTGCCAGCAGAGAGTCGACTTCCTACGAGCAGTACTTC. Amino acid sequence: CASRESTSYEQYF.

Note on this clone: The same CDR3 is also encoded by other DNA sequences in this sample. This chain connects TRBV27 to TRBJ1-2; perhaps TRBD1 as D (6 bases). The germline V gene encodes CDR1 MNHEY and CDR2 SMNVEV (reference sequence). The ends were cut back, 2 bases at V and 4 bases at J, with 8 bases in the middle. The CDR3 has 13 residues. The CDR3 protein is CASSLQGSYGYTF. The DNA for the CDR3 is TGTGCCAGCAGTTTACAGGGGTCCTATGGCTACACCTTC.

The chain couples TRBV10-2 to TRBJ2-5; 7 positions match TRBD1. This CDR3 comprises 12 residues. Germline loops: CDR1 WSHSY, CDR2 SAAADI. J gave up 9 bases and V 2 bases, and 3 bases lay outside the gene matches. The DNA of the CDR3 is TGCGCCAGCAGTGAGACAGGGGTTGCCCAGTACTTC. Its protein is CASSETGVAQYF.

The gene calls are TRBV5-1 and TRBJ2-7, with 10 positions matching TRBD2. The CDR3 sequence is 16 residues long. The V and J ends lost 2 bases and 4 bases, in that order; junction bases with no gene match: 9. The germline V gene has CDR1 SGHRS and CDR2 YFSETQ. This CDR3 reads CASSFPSSGRMYEQYF. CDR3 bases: TGCGCCAGCAGCTTCCCCTCTAGCGGGAGAATGTACGAGCAGTACTTC.

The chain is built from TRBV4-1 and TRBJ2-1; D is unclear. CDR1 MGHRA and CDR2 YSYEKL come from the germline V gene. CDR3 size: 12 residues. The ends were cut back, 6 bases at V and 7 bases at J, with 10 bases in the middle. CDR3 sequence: CASSPSWNEQFF. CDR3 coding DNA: TGCGCCAGCAGTCCTAGTTGGAATGAGCAGTTCTTC.

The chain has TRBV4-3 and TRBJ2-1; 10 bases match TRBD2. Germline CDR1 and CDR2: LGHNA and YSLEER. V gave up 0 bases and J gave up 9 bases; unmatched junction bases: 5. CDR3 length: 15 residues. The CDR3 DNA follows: TGCGCCAGCAGCCAAGAAAGGGCTAGCGGGAGTGAGCAGTTCTTC. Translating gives CASSQERASGSEQFF.

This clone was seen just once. The CDR3 nucleotides read TGCGCCAGCAGCGAATGGACAGGAACCTACAATGAGCAGTTCTTC. As protein: CASSEWTGTYNEQFF. J is TRBJ2-1 and V is TRBV4-3; 7 bases map to TRBD1. The length of the CDR3 is 15 residues. V dropped 5 bases and J dropped 2; count of bases not matched to a gene: 6. Germline CDR1 reads LGHNA; CDR2 reads YSLEER.

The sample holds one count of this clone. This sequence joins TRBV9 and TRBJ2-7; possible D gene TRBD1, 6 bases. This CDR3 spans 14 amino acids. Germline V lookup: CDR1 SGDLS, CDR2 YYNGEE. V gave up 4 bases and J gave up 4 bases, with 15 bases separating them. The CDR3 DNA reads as TGTGCCAGCAGCCCAAGGGACACAAATTACGAGCAGTACTTC. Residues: CASSPRDTNYEQYF.

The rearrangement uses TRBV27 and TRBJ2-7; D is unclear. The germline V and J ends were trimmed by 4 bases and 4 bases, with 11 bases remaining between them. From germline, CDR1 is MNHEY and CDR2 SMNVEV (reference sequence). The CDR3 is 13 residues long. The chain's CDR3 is CASSSTRQYEQYF. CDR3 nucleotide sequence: TGTGCCAGCAGTTCCACGCGGCAGTACGAGCAGTACTTC.

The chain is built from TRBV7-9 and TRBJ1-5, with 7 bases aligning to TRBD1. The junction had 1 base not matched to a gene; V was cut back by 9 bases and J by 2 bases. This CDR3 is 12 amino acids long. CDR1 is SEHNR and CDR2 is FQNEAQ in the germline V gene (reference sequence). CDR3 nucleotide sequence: TGTGCCAGTGGGACAGGCAATCAGCCCCAGCATTTT. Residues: CASGTGNQPQHF.

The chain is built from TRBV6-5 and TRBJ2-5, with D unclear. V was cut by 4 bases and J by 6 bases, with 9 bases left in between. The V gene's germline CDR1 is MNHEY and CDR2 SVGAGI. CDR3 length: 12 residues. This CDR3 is CASSSERQTQYF. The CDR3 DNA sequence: TGTGCCAGCAGTTCCGAGAGGCAGACCCAGTACTTC.

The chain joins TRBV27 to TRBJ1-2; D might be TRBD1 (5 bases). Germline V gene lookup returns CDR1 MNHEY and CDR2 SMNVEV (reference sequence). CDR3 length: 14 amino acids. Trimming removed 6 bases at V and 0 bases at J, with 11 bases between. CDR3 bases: TGTGCCAGCAGCTGGGGGGGGTCTAACTATGGCTACACCTTC. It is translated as CASSWGGSNYGYTF.

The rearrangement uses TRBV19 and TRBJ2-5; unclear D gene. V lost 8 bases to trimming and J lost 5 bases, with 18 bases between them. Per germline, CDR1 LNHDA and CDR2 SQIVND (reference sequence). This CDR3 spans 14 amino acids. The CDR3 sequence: CASDRGTPGETQYF. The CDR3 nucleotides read TGTGCCAGTGATAGAGGAACCCCTGGGGAGACCCAGTACTTC.

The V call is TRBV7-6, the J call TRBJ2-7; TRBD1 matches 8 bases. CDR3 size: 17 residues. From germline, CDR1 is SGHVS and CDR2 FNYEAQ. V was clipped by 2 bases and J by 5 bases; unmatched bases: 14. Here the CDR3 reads CASSLSFRVAGGNEQYF. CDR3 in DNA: TGTGCCAGCAGCTTATCTTTCCGGGTGGCAGGGGGCAACGAGCAGTACTTC.

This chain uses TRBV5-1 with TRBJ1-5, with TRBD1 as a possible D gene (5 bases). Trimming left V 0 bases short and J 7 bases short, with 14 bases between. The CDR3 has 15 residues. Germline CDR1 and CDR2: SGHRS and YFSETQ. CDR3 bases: TGCGCCAGCAGCTTGGGGGGGGGAGGCCGACAGCCCCAGCATTTT. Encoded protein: CASSLGGGGRQPQHF.

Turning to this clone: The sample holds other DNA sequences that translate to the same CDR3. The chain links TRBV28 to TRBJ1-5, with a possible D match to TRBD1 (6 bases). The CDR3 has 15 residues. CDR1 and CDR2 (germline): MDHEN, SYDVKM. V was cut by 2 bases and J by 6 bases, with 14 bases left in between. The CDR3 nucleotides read TGTGCCAGCAGTTTAGGCCAGGGGTTTCGTCAGCCCCAGCATTTT. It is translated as CASSLGQGFRQPQHF.

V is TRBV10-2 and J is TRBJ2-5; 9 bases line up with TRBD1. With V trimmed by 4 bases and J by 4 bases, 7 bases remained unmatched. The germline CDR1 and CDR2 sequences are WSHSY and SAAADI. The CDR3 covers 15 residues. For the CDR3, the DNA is TGCGCCAGCAGTGCTGGGGACAGGGTTCGAGAGACCCAGTACTTC. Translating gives CASSAGDRVRETQYF.

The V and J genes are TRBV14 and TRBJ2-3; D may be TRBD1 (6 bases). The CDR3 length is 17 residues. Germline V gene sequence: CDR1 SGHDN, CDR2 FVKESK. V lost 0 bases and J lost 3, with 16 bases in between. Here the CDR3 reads CASSQDRSQGGTDTQYF. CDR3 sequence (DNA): TGTGCCAGCAGCCAAGATCGCTCACAGGGTGGAACAGATACGCAGTATTTT. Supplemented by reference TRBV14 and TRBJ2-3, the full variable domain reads EAGVTQFPSHSVIEKGQTVTLRCDPISGHDNLYWYRRVMGKEIKFLLHFVKESKQDESGMPNNRFLAERTGGTYSTLKVQPAELEDSGVYFCASSQDRSQGGTDTQYFGPGTRLTVL.

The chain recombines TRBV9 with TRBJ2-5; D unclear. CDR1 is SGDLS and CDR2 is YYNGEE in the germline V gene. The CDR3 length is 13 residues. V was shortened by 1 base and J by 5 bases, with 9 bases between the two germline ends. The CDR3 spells CASSVMVGETQYF. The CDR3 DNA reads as TGTGCCAGCAGCGTAATGGTCGGGGAGACCCAGTACTTC.

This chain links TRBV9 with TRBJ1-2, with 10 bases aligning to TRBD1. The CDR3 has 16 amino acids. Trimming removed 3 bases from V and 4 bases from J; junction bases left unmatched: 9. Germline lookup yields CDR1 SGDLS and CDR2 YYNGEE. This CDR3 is CASSGVRDRGGYGYTF. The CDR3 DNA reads TGTGCCAGCAGCGGGGTAAGGGACAGGGGAGGCTATGGCTACACCTTC.